Below are 27 T cell receptor beta chains sequenced from a single sample in a study of control samples from healthy donors and cancer patients. Repertoires were generated with immunoSEQ multiplex PCR, while TCRdb's copy carries only in-frame clones and drops some. The sample consists of about 250,000 clones, over 75% of them appearing once. The sequencing sample was made of PBMCs. The receptors originated from a woman in her fifties or sixties with lung cancer.

The V and J genes are TRBV5-8 and TRBJ2-1; D not certain. Germline V gives CDR1 SGHTS, CDR2 YDEGEE. Trimming removed 3 bases from V and 12 bases from J, with 10 bases in between. This CDR3 contains 11 residues. CDR3 in DNA: TGTGCCAGCAGCTCTCCCCTTGGGCAGTTCTTC. Its protein is CASSSPLGQFF.

This clone was picked up one time. The CDR3 protein is CASSLGSVSYEQYF. CDR3 DNA sequence: TGCGCCAGCAGCTTGGGATCCGTTTCCTACGAGCAGTACTTC. V is TRBV5-1 and J is TRBJ2-7; D gene uncertain. V lost 0 bases and J 1 base, leaving 8 bases between the germline ends. The CDR3 has 14 amino acids. Germline V CDR1 and CDR2: SGHRS, YFSETQ.

The chain couples TRBV2 to TRBJ2-2; 8 nucleotides align to TRBD1. The trim removed 6 bases at V and 10 bases at J, leaving 4 bases unmatched. The CDR3 extends over 12 amino acids. CDR1 and CDR2 (germline): SNHLY, FYNNEI. The CDR3 coding sequence is TGTGCCAGCAGGGAACAGGGGGTGGAGCTGTTTTTT. This sequence encodes CASREQGVELFF.

CDR3 DNA: TGTGCCAGTGCCTGGGGATCTTTTTATAATTCACCCCTCCACTTT. Protein: CASAWGSFYNSPLHF. The rearrangement joins TRBV6-5 to TRBJ1-6; no definite D call. The CDR3 contains 15 residues. Trimming cost V 9 bases and J 4 bases, with 16 bases left between them. Germline assignment: CDR1 MNHEY and CDR2 SVGAGI.

A single count supports this clone. The gene calls are TRBV2 and TRBJ1-1; the D gene is possibly TRBD1 (6 bases). Trimming stripped 4 bases from V and 4 bases from J, with 10 bases between. This CDR3 has 13 residues. Germline V gene lookup returns CDR1 SNHLY and CDR2 FYNNEI. The CDR3 DNA reads as TGTGCCAGCAGTGCGGCAGGGGCCACTGAAGCTTTCTTT. Its translation is CASSAAGATEAFF.

This clone was counted only a few times. The chain uses TRBV28 and TRBJ2-6; 8 nucleotides line up with TRBD2. Losses at the gene ends were 4 bases for V and 2 bases for J; bases not matched to a gene: 1. This CDR3 region has 15 residues. Germline V CDR1 and CDR2: MDHEN, SYDVKM. The CDR3 spells CASSSGGAGANVLTF. The DNA of the CDR3 is TGTGCCAGCAGTTCGGGGGGGGCTGGGGCCAACGTCCTGACTTTC.

The chain links TRBV30 to TRBJ2-6; no clear D. This CDR3 is 14 amino acids long. V dropped 2 bases and J dropped 2 bases, with 7 bases sitting between them. The germline CDR1 and CDR2 sequences are GTSNPN and SVGIG (reference sequence). The CDR3 loop is CAWSPVTGANVLTF. The CDR3 DNA follows: TGTGCCTGGAGTCCAGTCACTGGGGCCAACGTCCTGACTTTC. Variable domain in full (rest from reference TRBV30 and TRBJ2-6): SQTIHQWPATLVQPVGSPLSLECTVEGTSNPNLYWYRQAAGRGLQLLFYSVGIGQISSEVPQNLSASRPQDRQFILSSKKLLLSDSGFYLCAWSPVTGANVLTFGAGSRLTVL.

The chain carries TRBV6-6 and TRBJ2-5; 8 positions match TRBD2. Germline V gene lookup returns CDR1 MNHNY and CDR2 SVGAGI (reference sequence). The J segment lost 4 bases and the V segment lost 6 bases, leaving 4 bases of the junction unmatched. The CDR3 consists of 13 residues. The CDR3 reads CASRWTSTETQYF. The CDR3 coding sequence is TGTGCCAGCAGATGGACTAGCACAGAGACCCAGTACTTC.

The chain employs TRBV7-8 and TRBJ2-7; D is perhaps TRBD1 or TRBD2 (5 bases each). CDR3 length equals 12 residues. V was shortened by 5 bases and J by 2 bases, with 7 bases between the two germline ends. The germline V gene has CDR1 SGHVS and CDR2 FQNEAQ. The CDR3 reads CASSRGTYEQYF. CDR3 DNA: TGTGCCAGCAGCCGGGGCACCTACGAGCAGTACTTC.

This clone has a handful of counts. The chain uses TRBV5-1 and TRBJ1-5, with 8 bases matching TRBD1. Germline CDR1 SGHRS, CDR2 YFSETQ. The CDR3 contains 15 residues. V trimming: 0 bases; J trimming: 7 bases; junction bases outside the gene matches: 6. In nucleotides, the CDR3 is TGCGCCAGCAGCTTGGGGACAGGGTTAGGCCAGCCCCAGCATTTT. Translation gives CASSLGTGLGQPQHF.

The chain uses TRBV10-1 and TRBJ2-7, with D possibly being TRBD1 or TRBD2 (6 bases each). The CDR3 is 14 amino acids. Germline loops: CDR1 WNHNN, CDR2 SYGVQD (reference sequence). V shed 11 bases and J shed 2 bases, with 19 bases lying between them. Written as DNA, the CDR3 is TGCGCCTTCTCGGGGGCGCAGGTGGCCTACGAGCAGTACTTC. As protein: CAFSGAQVAYEQYF.

The chain uses TRBV20-1 and TRBJ2-7; 14 nucleotides align to TRBD2. After removal of 3 bases from V and 3 bases from J, the junction contained 7 bases not matched to a gene. The CDR3 has 16 residues. Germline CDR1 reads DFQATT; CDR2 reads SNEGSKA (reference sequence). In nucleotides, the CDR3 is TGCAGTGCTAGTGAAGGACTAGCGGGAGGAGGCTACGAGCAGTACTTC. Residues: CSASEGLAGGGYEQYF.

The chain uses TRBV20-1 and TRBJ1-2; TRBD1 matches at 12 bases. Losses at the gene ends were 5 bases for V and 13 bases for J; bases not matched to a gene: 5. This CDR3 comprises 11 residues. Germline-derived CDR1 and CDR2 are DFQATT and SNEGSKA (reference sequence). The chain's CDR3 is CSAPGQGAVTF. CDR3 in DNA: TGCAGTGCTCCGGGACAGGGGGCAGTCACCTTC.

The V call is TRBV7-2, the J call TRBJ1-4; 10 positions agree with TRBD1. The CDR3 runs 14 residues. Per the germline V gene, CDR1 is SGHTA and CDR2 is FQGNSA. The ends lost 4 bases at V and 8 bases at J; junction bases unmatched: 4. CDR3 nucleotide sequence: TGTGCCAGCAGCTCCCCGACAGGGGGCGAAAAACTGTTTTTT. Its translation is CASSSPTGGEKLFF.

This rearrangement joins TRBV7-9 to TRBJ2-7; no clear D gene. CDR1 and CDR2 from the germline V gene are SEHNR and FQNEAQ (reference sequence). The ends were cut back, 5 bases at V and 2 bases at J, with 13 bases in the middle. The CDR3 covers 14 residues. The CDR3 region is CASSISGPPYEQYF. CDR3 DNA sequence: TGTGCCAGCAGCATCTCCGGGCCCCCCTACGAGCAGTACTTC.

The chain employs TRBV27 and TRBJ2-1; either TRBD1 or TRBD2 may supply D (7 bases each). V was cut by 2 bases and J by 8 bases, with 16 bases left in between. The CDR3 spans 15 residues. Per the germline V gene, CDR1 is MNHEY and CDR2 is SMNVEV (reference sequence). Written as DNA, the CDR3 is TGTGCCAGCAGTTTAAGGAGACAGGGAGGGGATGAGCAGTTCTTC. Its translation: CASSLRRQGGDEQFF.

The chain links TRBV7-8 to TRBJ2-7; no clear D. The V gene lost 3 bases and the J gene lost 0 bases, with 9 bases spanning the gap. CDR1 SGHVS and CDR2 FQNEAQ come from the germline V gene. The CDR3 covers 14 residues. The CDR3 nucleotides are TGTGCCAGCAGCTTGCGGTGGTCCTCCTACGAGCAGTACTTC. It is translated as CASSLRWSSYEQYF.

This clone has a handful of counts. The sample has other DNA sequences that encode this CDR3 too. This chain's CDR3 is CASSLPRERSTDTQYF. In nucleotides, the CDR3 is TGTGCCAGCAGCTTACCCAGGGAACGGAGCACAGATACGCAGTATTTT. This chain uses TRBV7-8 with TRBJ2-3; D may be TRBD1 (5 bases). V gave up 2 bases and J gave up 0 bases, with 12 bases separating them. The germline V gene has CDR1 SGHVS and CDR2 FQNEAQ. The CDR3 covers 16 residues.

This chain's CDR3 is CASSYSTSPGELFF. DNA for the CDR3: TGTGCCAGCAGTTACTCAACTAGCCCCGGGGAGCTGTTTTTT. The chain carries TRBV6-5 and TRBJ2-2, with D perhaps matching TRBD2 (6 bases). Germline loops: CDR1 MNHEY, CDR2 SVGAGI. CDR3 length: 14 residues. Deletions cut 0 bases from V and 6 bases from J, with 8 bases between.

This clone has only one observation. The chain joins TRBV5-4 to TRBJ2-1; TRBD1 or TRBD2 may be the D gene (6 bases each). The CDR3 totals 16 residues. The ends were cut back, 4 bases at V and 1 base at J, with 15 bases in the middle. Germline CDR1 SGHNT, CDR2 YYREEE (reference sequence). This CDR3 is CASSPGGGESYNEQFF. The CDR3 bases are TGTGCCAGCAGCCCCGGGGGCGGGGAATCCTACAATGAGCAGTTCTTC.

The chain links TRBV28 to TRBJ1-6; 8 bases are shared with TRBD1. V gave up 6 bases and J gave up 10 bases; unmatched junction bases: 8. CDR1 and CDR2 (germline): MDHEN, SYDVKM. The CDR3 totals 14 residues. CDR3 loop: CASRQTGVGSPLHF. The CDR3, as DNA: TGTGCCAGCAGACAGACAGGGGTAGGGTCACCCCTCCACTTT. Full variable domain (rest looked up from reference TRBV28 and TRBJ1-6): DVKVTQSSRYLVKRTGEKVFLECVQDMDHENMFWYRQDPGLGLRLIYFSYDVKMKEKGDIPEGYSVSREKKERFSLILESASTNQTSMYLCASRQTGVGSPLHFGNGTRLTVT.

J is TRBJ1-3 and V is TRBV9; no clear D gene. The CDR3 contains 13 residues. The ends were cut back, 3 bases at V and 6 bases at J, with 10 bases in the middle. Per germline, CDR1 SGDLS and CDR2 YYNGEE. CDR3 residues: CASSAATSNTIYF. The CDR3 nucleotides are TGTGCCAGCAGCGCAGCGACATCAAACACCATATATTTT. The full variable domain, rest sourced from reference TRBV9 and TRBJ1-3, is DSGVTQTPKHLITATGQRVTLRCSPRSGDLSVYWYQQSLDQGLQFLIQYYNGEERAKGNILERFSAQQFPDLHSELNLSSLELGDSALYFCASSAATSNTIYFGEGSWLTVV.

In DNA, the CDR3 is TGTGCCAGCACCCAAACAGGGGACGGAAACACCATATATTTT. Translated: CASTQTGDGNTIYF. This chain connects TRBV6-5 to TRBJ1-3, with 7 bases that match TRBD1. Per the germline V gene, CDR1 is MNHEY and CDR2 is SVGAGI. The CDR3 has 14 amino acids. V gave up 7 bases and J gave up 4 bases; unmatched junction bases: 7.

This chain connects TRBV3-1 (or the pseudogene TRBV3-2) to TRBJ1-2; maybe TRBD1 (5 bases). Trimming left V 2 bases short and J 8 bases short, with 12 bases between. CDR3 length: 13 amino acids. The germline V gene has CDR1 LGHDT and CDR2 YNNKEL (reference sequence). DNA of the CDR3: TGTGCCAGCAGCCAATCCGGGGGAGAGGGCTACACCTTC. It yields the protein CASSQSGGEGYTF.

CDR3 bases: TGTGCCAGCAGCGTAGCTACGCAGGGCCGCACCTACAATGAGCAGTTCTTC. Encoded protein: CASSVATQGRTYNEQFF. This sequence joins TRBV9 and TRBJ2-1, with D possibly being TRBD1 (5 bases). The V end lost 0 bases, the J end lost 2 bases, and 15 bases lay between the germline ends. The CDR3 has 17 amino acids. Germline V CDR1 and CDR2: SGDLS, YYNGEE.

V gene TRBV20-1 combines with J gene TRBJ2-5; D is uncertain. The germline V gene encodes CDR1 DFQATT and CDR2 SNEGSKA (reference sequence). The CDR3 loop spans 11 amino acids. V lost 6 bases and J lost 4, with 9 bases in between. CDR3 loop: CSAIYGETQYF. The CDR3 coding sequence is TGCAGTGCGATATACGGAGAGACCCAGTACTTC.

The J gene is TRBJ2-2, the V gene TRBV18, with 7 nucleotides matching TRBD2. V lost 3 bases, J lost 0 bases, and 10 bases stayed unmatched. Germline V gene lookup returns CDR1 KGHSH and CDR2 LQKENI. The CDR3 is 18 amino acids. CDR3 amino acids: CASSPVQIAGSNTGELFF. The CDR3 bases are TGTGCCAGCTCACCGGTCCAGATAGCGGGTTCGAACACCGGGGAGCTGTTTTTT. Full variable domain (outside the CDR3, taken from reference TRBV18 and TRBJ2-2): NAGVMQNPRHLVRRRGQEARLRCSPMKGHSHVYWYRQLPEEGLKFMVYLQKENIIDESGMPKERFSAEFPKEGPSILRIQQVVRGDSAAYFCASSPVQIAGSNTGELFFGEGSRLTVL.